Listed below are T cell receptor beta chains from one sample, sequenced in a study of PD-1 blockade in classical Hodgkin lymphoma. Profiling relied on immunoSEQ multiplex PCR, and the TCRdb table lists in-frame clones only, not all of them. The sample shows under 95,000 clones, around 90% of them seen only once. Sequences were derived from peripheral blood mononuclear cells (PBMCs), sampled before the second cycle of nivolumab. These receptors were taken from a human donor with classical Hodgkin lymphoma. The CDR3 runs from the conserved cysteine through the conserved F or W. The D gene is left open where the match is weak. Only some rows state a clone size, as once, few, many or a class for expanded clones.

V	size	J	D	CDR3	DNA
TRBV7-8	NA	TRBJ2-7	NA	CASSLNTGSYSYEQYF	TGTGCCAGCAGCTTAAACACAGGGTCCTACTCCTACGAGCAGTACTTC
TRBV5-1	NA	TRBJ1-5	NA	CASSLAGSGNQPQHF	TGCGCCAGCAGCTTGGCGGGATCCGGCAATCAGCCCCAGCATTTT
TRBV28	few	TRBJ2-6	NA	CASSFLGSGANVLTF	TGTGCCAGCAGTTTTTTAGGTTCTGGGGCCAACGTCCTGACTTTC
TRBV29-1	NA	TRBJ2-7	NA	CSVRRLSSYEQYF	TGCAGCGTTCGACGCCTGAGCTCCTACGAGCAGTACTTC
TRBV7-9	NA	TRBJ2-5	NA	CASSFRAQETQYF	TGTGCCAGCAGCTTTAGGGCCCAAGAGACCCAGTACTTC
TRBV19	NA	TRBJ1-2	NA	CASSISALGGGYGYTF	TGTGCCAGTAGTATATCGGCGCTGGGGGGCGGCTATGGCTACACCTTC
TRBV7-9	NA	TRBJ2-1	NA	CASRDLRDEQFF	TGTGCCAGTAGGGACCTTAGGGATGAGCAGTTCTTC
TRBV6-6	NA	TRBJ2-6	NA	CASSYGGRSGANVLTF	TGTGCCAGCAGTTATGGCGGGCGCTCTGGGGCCAACGTCCTGACTTTC
TRBV6-6	NA	TRBJ2-5	TRBD1	CASSYPTGLKTQYF	TGTGCCAGCAGTTACCCGACAGGGCTAAAGACCCAGTACTTC
TRBV5-1	NA	TRBJ1-2	TRBD1	CASSLVGQGATNYGYTF	TGCGCCAGCAGCTTGGTGGGTCAGGGGGCCACGAACTATGGCTACACCTTC
TRBV5-1	NA	TRBJ2-5	NA	CASSLDVQETQYF	TGCGCCAGCAGCTTGGACGTCCAAGAGACCCAGTACTTC
TRBV28	NA	TRBJ1-3	NA	CATRGKGNTIYF	TGTGCCACTCGAGGGAAGGGAAACACCATATATTTT
TRBV9	once	TRBJ1-2	TRBD1	CASSPHRDSYGYTF	TGTGCCAGCAGCCCTCATCGGGACAGCTATGGCTACACCTTC
TRBV30	NA	TRBJ2-5	TRBD2	CAWSASGLVFGTQYF	TGTGCCTGGAGTGCCTCGGGACTAGTGTTTGGGACCCAGTACTTC
TRBV28	NA	TRBJ2-1	TRBD1	CASSLSGQGSKNEQFF	TGTGCCAGCAGTTTGTCTGGACAGGGAAGTAAGAATGAGCAGTTCTTC
TRBV6-5	NA	TRBJ2-1	NA	CASSEWNSNNEQFF	TGTGCCAGCAGTGAATGGAACAGTAACAATGAGCAGTTCTTC